The 17 T cell receptor beta chains in this list originate from one sample, sequenced in a study of molecular identifiers for immune sequencing clone quantification. TCRdb processed the PCR reads anew with MiXCR; each CDR3 protein has one entry. The data hold hundreds of thousands of distinct CDR3 sequences, with roughly 23% observed a single time. What was sequenced was naive CD8+ T cells from blood, with Jurkat cell RNA spiked in. Subset denoted: FACS-sorted CD8+CD4-CCR7+CD45RA+ naive T cells. The receptor source for this set is a human donor in good health. Some libraries in this study had Jurkat cell RNA spiked in.

This chain joins TRBV2 and TRBJ2-3; 14 positions agree with TRBD2. Germline V gene sequence: CDR1 SNHLY, CDR2 FYNNEI. The CDR3 has 17 amino acids. V lost 2 bases, J lost 10 bases, and 11 bases stayed unmatched. CDR3 sequence reads: CASSERLAGGPGVAQYF. CDR3 bases: TGTGCCAGCAGTGAACGACTAGCGGGAGGGCCGGGGGTTGCGCAGTATTTT.

Concerning this clonotype: A much bigger clone sits one base away, suggesting this may be a read error. The chain links TRBV4-3 to TRBJ1-6; D is unresolved. This CDR3 has 14 residues. CDR1 and CDR2 (germline): LGHNA, YSLEER. CDR3 bases: TGCGCCCGCAGCCAATCTCAGATTAATTCACCCCTCCACTTT. Translation gives CARSQSQINSPLHF.

This chain links TRBV9 with TRBJ2-7, with 7 nucleotides matching TRBD2. The CDR3 runs to 15 residues. V shed 5 bases, J shed 7 bases, and the junction held 15 bases outside the gene matches. Looked up from germline, CDR1 is SGDLS and CDR2 is YYNGEE. The CDR3, as DNA: TGTGCCAGCAGTCATGACGGAGCGGGGTCTGGGGAGCAGTACTTC. This gives the protein CASSHDGAGSGEQYF.

The chain combines TRBV28 with TRBJ2-7, with TRBD1 identical over 7 bases. From germline, CDR1 is MDHEN and CDR2 SYDVKM. V shed 6 bases, J shed 4 bases, and the junction held 6 bases outside the gene matches. This CDR3 has 13 amino acids. This CDR3 is CASRRDSEYEQYF. The DNA of the CDR3 is TGTGCCAGCAGAAGGGACAGCGAATACGAGCAGTACTTC.

The chain is built from TRBV4-3 and TRBJ2-2, with a weak D call TRBD1 (5 bases). The CDR3 contains 15 residues. Germline CDR1 is LGHNA and CDR2 is YSLEER. Trimming removed 0 bases at V and 6 bases at J, with 11 bases between. The chain's CDR3 is CASSQDAGWAGELFF. The CDR3 DNA sequence: TGCGCCAGCAGCCAAGATGCAGGGTGGGCCGGGGAGCTGTTTTTT.

This clonotype was detected many times. This chain connects TRBV2 to TRBJ2-2; D could derive from TRBD1 or TRBD2 (5 bases each). CDR1 and CDR2 from the germline V gene are SNHLY and FYNNEI. The CDR3 is made up of 17 amino acids. V was cut by 3 bases and J by 4 bases, with 18 bases left in between. The CDR3 sequence is CASSESTPGRGTGELFF. CDR3 nucleotides: TGTGCCAGCAGTGAGAGCACTCCGGGAAGGGGCACCGGGGAGCTGTTTTTT.

This clonotype was seen many times. The CDR3 coding sequence is TGTGCCAGCAGCTTAGGAGATGGCACTGAAGCTTTCTTT. It is translated as CASSLGDGTEAFF. This chain connects TRBV5-5 to TRBJ1-1, with D hard to call. The germline CDR1 and CDR2 sequences are SGHKS and YYEKEE (reference sequence). V was pared by 2 bases and J by 4 bases, with 9 bases between. The CDR3 extends over 13 amino acids.

This clonotype was detected a few times. V gene TRBV28 combines with J gene TRBJ2-2; 10 bases are shared with TRBD1. Losses at the gene ends were 10 bases for V and 3 bases for J; bases not matched to a gene: 11. CDR1 MDHEN and CDR2 SYDVKM come from the germline V gene. The length of the CDR3 is 16 residues. DNA of the CDR3: TGTGCCACATTAACCGGGACAGGGGTTGACACCGGGGAGCTGTTTTTT. This encodes CATLTGTGVDTGELFF.

For this clonotype: This may be a read error: a much more frequent sequence differs by one nucleotide. In DNA, the CDR3 is TGTGCCAGCAGCCCATCCCGGGACACAACCTACGAGCAGTACTTC. This encodes CASSPSRDTTYEQYF. The chain couples TRBV4-2 to TRBJ2-7; perhaps TRBD1 as D (6 bases). The CDR3 is made up of 15 amino acids. CDR1 and CDR2 (germline): LGHNA, YNFKEQ. Trimming pared 4 bases from V and 2 bases from J, leaving 15 bases between.

This clonotype appeared once. The chain joins TRBV4-2 to TRBJ2-2; D unclear. V was pared by 1 base and J by 3 bases, with 9 bases between. Looked up from germline, CDR1 is LGHNA and CDR2 is YNFKEQ. The length of the CDR3 is 15 residues. The CDR3 coding sequence is TGTGCCAGCAGCCAAGGTGTGGTGGACACCGGGGAGCTGTTTTTT. It is translated as CASSQGVVDTGELFF.

This chain uses TRBV27 with TRBJ2-7; 10 positions match TRBD2. Germline trimming cut 3 bases from V and 0 bases from J; bases unmatched to any gene: 5. From germline, CDR1 is MNHEY and CDR2 SMNVEV (reference sequence). This CDR3 region has 16 residues. CDR3 sequence: CASSFPSGRASYEQYF. CDR3 coding DNA: TGTGCCAGCAGTTTCCCCAGCGGGAGGGCCTCCTACGAGCAGTACTTC.

A few counts support this clonotype. V gene TRBV9 combines with J gene TRBJ2-2; no clear D gene. V lost 0 bases and J lost 7, with 4 bases in between. The CDR3 sequence is 12 residues long. CDR1 and CDR2 (germline): SGDLS, YYNGEE. The CDR3: CASSVVIGELFF. The CDR3 DNA follows: TGTGCCAGCAGCGTAGTAATCGGGGAGCTGTTTTTT.

Remarks on this clonotype: This may arise from a read error, as a much more abundant clone is one base away. The V call is TRBV4-1, the J call TRBJ1-6, with 9 bases aligning to TRBD1. After removal of 2 bases from V and 10 bases from J, the junction contained 6 bases not matched to a gene. Germline V CDR1 and CDR2: MGHRA, YSYEKL. This CDR3 contains 15 residues. CDR3 sequence (DNA): TGCGCCAGCAGCCAATTCGGGACAGGGAAATCACCCCTCCACTTT. Its protein product is CASSQFGTGKSPLHF.

Only a few counts were recorded for this clonotype. The chain recombines TRBV27 with TRBJ2-3; D possibly corresponds to TRBD2 (5 bases). V lost 4 bases to trimming and J lost 1 base, with 15 bases between them. Per the germline V gene, CDR1 is MNHEY and CDR2 is SMNVEV (reference sequence). The CDR3 totals 16 residues. The CDR3 DNA sequence: TGTGCCAGCAGTTCCAGAGGCCTAGCCCGCACAGATACGCAGTATTTT. This codes for CASSSRGLARTDTQYF.

V is TRBV19 and J is TRBJ1-4; TRBD1 aligns across 10 bases. V lost 7 bases, J lost 3 bases, and 8 bases stayed unmatched. The CDR3 is made up of 16 amino acids. Germline assignment: CDR1 LNHDA and CDR2 SQIVND (reference sequence). The CDR3 bases are TGTGCCAGTATCGAGACAGGGGGCTTGTCTAATGAAAAACTGTTTTTT. This translates into CASIETGGLSNEKLFF.

The chain links TRBV11-2 to TRBJ2-7; the D gene is possibly TRBD2 (5 bases). Per the germline V gene, CDR1 is SGHAT and CDR2 is FQNNGV. Trimming stripped 5 bases from V and 5 bases from J, with 13 bases between. The CDR3 is 13 amino acids. For the CDR3, the DNA is TGTGCCAGCAGCCAAACCACTAGTCACGAGCAGTACTTC. The encoded protein is CASSQTTSHEQYF.

In its sample, this clonotype was seen a few times. This sequence joins TRBV5-4 and TRBJ1-5; 11 positions agree with TRBD1. CDR3 length: 15 amino acids. Trimming cost V 4 bases and J 4 bases; bases outside gene matches: 4. Germline lookup yields CDR1 SGHNT and CDR2 YYREEE (reference sequence). The CDR3, as DNA: TGTGCCAGCAGCGCGGACAGGGGGCCAAATCAGCCCCAGCATTTT. Translation gives CASSADRGPNQPQHF.